The clone carrying this T cell receptor beta chain was picked up many times. This sample stems from a study of regulatory T cells in long-lasting Graves disease. CDR3 regions were amplified by Arm-PCR using iRepertoire HTBI primers to build TCR beta libraries. TCRdb called the multiplex PCR reads again in MiXCR, with one record for every CDR3 protein. The sample includes roughly 260,000 distinct CDR3 sequences, 15% to 20% of them seen just once. This sample's time point: newly diagnosed GD, antithyroid drugs for less than 3 months. With RNA extracted from PBMCs as input, the TCR library was made. V lost 5 bases and J 2 bases, leaving 12 bases between the germline ends. This CDR3 is built from 14 residues. The germline V gene encodes CDR1 MNHEY and CDR2 SMNVEV (reference sequence). These records were also assigned to another study, of T cells in Graves' hyperthyroidism and ophthalmopathy.

This chain links TRBV27 with TRBJ1-2; no reliable D call. The source of this sequence is a woman aged 30 to 39 with Graves disease. The source material was peripheral blood mononuclear cells (PBMCs), sampled at new diagnosis, from a patient treated with antithyroid drugs. DNA for the CDR3: TGTGCCAGCAGTACCACGGCAGCCAACTATGGCTACACCTTC. This codes for CASSTTAANYGYTF.